Presented here are 22 T cell receptor beta chains from one specimen sequenced in a study of shared clonotypes between healthy human individuals. Method: immunoSEQ multiplex PCR; TCRdb's copy keeps in-frame clones and lacks some. The table records 1.4 million to 1.5 million clones, 95% to 97% of them present only once. Input material: naive CD4+ T cells sorted from blood. Subset meaning: CD45RA+ positively selected. The receptors shown here come from a young man in good health.

A remark on this clone: Other nucleotide sequences from this sample produce the same CDR3. The chain combines TRBV5-1 with TRBJ1-3, with no clear D. The V and J ends lost 0 bases and 0 bases respectively, with 10 bases between them. The CDR3 is 16 amino acids. The germline gives CDR1 SGHRS, CDR2 YFSETQ. As DNA, the CDR3 is TGCGCCAGCAGCTTGGTGGGTGGTAGCTCTGGAAACACCATATATTTT. Its translation: CASSLVGGSSGNTIYF.

This chain uses TRBV6-5 with TRBJ2-5, with 11 nucleotides matching TRBD2. Germline assignment: CDR1 MNHEY and CDR2 SVGAGI. V lost 2 bases to trimming and J lost 3 bases; unmatched junction nucleotides: 2. This CDR3 contains 15 residues. CDR3 bases: TGTGCCAGCAGTTACGCGGGACTAGCGGAAGAGACCCAGTACTTC. Amino acids: CASSYAGLAEETQYF.

The V call is TRBV5-4, the J call TRBJ2-1, with 8 bases aligning to TRBD1. J was trimmed by 9 bases and V by 0 bases; bases with no gene match: 11. This CDR3 comprises 16 residues. Germline lookup yields CDR1 SGHNT and CDR2 YYREEE (reference sequence). CDR3 sequence reads: CASSLGLGQGASEQFF. Here the CDR3 DNA reads TGTGCCAGCAGCTTGGGGCTGGGGCAGGGGGCGAGTGAGCAGTTCTTC. Full variable domain (remainder filled in from reference TRBV5-4 and TRBJ2-1): ETGVTQSPTHLIKTRGQQVTLRCSSQSGHNTVSWYQQALGQGPQFIFQYYREEENGRGNFPPRFSGLQFPNYSSELNVNALELDDSALYLCASSLGLGQGASEQFFGPGTRLTVL.

The chain has TRBV11-2 and TRBJ2-7; 11 bases align to TRBD2. CDR1 SGHAT and CDR2 FQNNGV come from the germline V gene. Germline trimming cut 5 bases from V and 8 bases from J; bases unmatched to any gene: 8. The CDR3 has 14 amino acids. CDR3 DNA: TGTGCCAGCAGCCCACTAGCGGGAGTTCTCAAGCAGTACTTC. It is translated as CASSPLAGVLKQYF.

The chain is built from TRBV15 and TRBJ2-7; the D gene is possibly TRBD1 (6 bases). Per the germline V gene, CDR1 is LNHNV and CDR2 is YYDKDF (reference sequence). This CDR3 spans 15 amino acids. V lost 4 bases and J lost 1, with 14 bases in between. This CDR3 reads CATSNSWTASYEQYF. The CDR3 nucleotides read TGTGCCACCAGCAACTCCTGGACAGCTTCCTACGAGCAGTACTTC.

As DNA, the CDR3 is TGTGCCAGCAGCTTGGGACTAGCGGGAGGGTACACAGATACGCAGTATTTT. This codes for CASSLGLAGGYTDTQYF. The V and J genes are TRBV11-3 and TRBJ2-3, with TRBD2 matching over 16 bases. Germline trimming cut 3 bases from V and 2 bases from J; bases unmatched to any gene: 2. Per germline, CDR1 SGHNT and CDR2 YENEEA. The CDR3 contains 17 residues.

Written as DNA, the CDR3 is TGTGCCAGCAGTATAGTCGCACCCCGCAGGTCAACTAATGAAAAACTGTTTTTT. Translating gives CASSIVAPRRSTNEKLFF. This chain connects TRBV27 to TRBJ1-4; no clear D gene. V dropped 5 bases and J dropped 0 bases, with 19 bases sitting between them. The germline V gene encodes CDR1 MNHEY and CDR2 SMNVEV (reference sequence). The CDR3 loop spans 18 amino acids.

DNA for the CDR3: TGTGCCAGCAACAAACGGGACAGGCCGCAAGACTCTGGGGCCAACGTCCTGACTTTC. It specifies CASNKRDRPQDSGANVLTF. The chain links TRBV7-9 to TRBJ2-6, with 8 bases that match TRBD1. CDR3 length: 19 residues. Per germline, CDR1 SEHNR and CDR2 FQNEAQ (reference sequence). After removal of 7 bases from V and 0 bases from J, the junction contained 14 bases not matched to a gene.

V and J are TRBV7-9 and TRBJ2-3; 13 bases agree with TRBD2. V dropped 3 bases and J dropped 1; count of bases not matched to a gene: 4. The CDR3 has 17 residues. Looked up from germline, CDR1 is SEHNR and CDR2 is FQNEAQ (reference sequence). CDR3 protein: CASSLGLAGKGTDTQYF. The DNA of the CDR3 is TGTGCCAGCAGCTTGGGACTAGCGGGAAAGGGCACAGATACGCAGTATTTT.

J is TRBJ2-7 and V is TRBV11-2; tentatively, D is TRBD2 (6 bases). There are 18 residues in the CDR3. CDR1 and CDR2 from the germline V gene are SGHAT and FQNNGV. Trimming took off 1 base at V and 3 bases at J, with 22 bases between the two ends. The CDR3 protein is CASSLAPASALTGYEQYF. CDR3 coding DNA: TGTGCCAGCAGCTTAGCCCCTGCTAGCGCTCTAACTGGCTACGAGCAGTACTTC.

The chain employs TRBV7-8 and TRBJ2-7, with D unclear. The V end was cut by 9 bases, the J end by 2 bases, with 14 bases between. Germline V gene data show CDR1 as SGHVS and CDR2 as FQNEAQ. The CDR3 covers 13 residues. The CDR3: CASRAGNTYEQYF. CDR3 nucleotides: TGTGCCAGTCGAGCAGGAAATACCTACGAGCAGTACTTC.

The rearrangement joins TRBV6-5 to TRBJ1-2, with D possibly TRBD1 on 5 matching bases. Per the germline V gene, CDR1 is MNHEY and CDR2 is SVGAGI. Trimming left V 6 bases short and J 7 bases short, with 12 bases between. CDR3 length: 12 residues. Written as DNA, the CDR3 is TGTGCCAGCAGAACCGCCGGGGGTGGCTACACCTTC. Translating gives CASRTAGGGYTF.

About this clone itself: One junction end does not reproduce the germline sequence, and a read error may be involved. V usage is TRBV7-7 and J usage is TRBJ2-1; 12 bases align to TRBD2. The CDR3 covers 15 residues. Germline lookup yields CDR1 SSHAT and CDR2 FNYEAQ (reference sequence). The DNA of the CDR3 is TGTGCTAGCAGCCTGACTAGCGGGAGTGGTGGTGAGCAGTTCTTC. It encodes CASSLTSGSGGEQFF. The whole variable domain, remainder taken from reference TRBV7-7 and TRBJ2-1, is GAGVSQSPRYKVTKRGQDVTLRCDPISSHATLYWYQQALGQGPEFLTYFNYEAQPDKSGLPSDRFSAERPEGSISTLTIQRTEQRDSAMYRCASSLTSGSGGEQFFGPGTRLTVL.

Turning to this clone: Other DNA sequences from this sample encode an identical CDR3 as well. The rearrangement uses TRBV19 and TRBJ2-7; D perhaps matches TRBD1 (6 bases). Trimming took off 1 base at V and 5 bases at J, with 12 bases between the two ends. The V gene's germline CDR1 is LNHDA and CDR2 SQIVND (reference sequence). This CDR3 region has 14 residues. The CDR3: CASSIGGRGHEQYF. The CDR3 DNA reads as TGTGCCAGTAGTATAGGAGGCAGGGGCCACGAGCAGTACTTC.

The chain employs TRBV14 and TRBJ1-5; D call uncertain. This CDR3 is 13 amino acids long. Germline lookup yields CDR1 SGHDN and CDR2 FVKESK. Trimming removed 4 bases from V and 0 bases from J, with 4 bases in between. CDR3 bases: TGTGCCAGCAGCCGGGGTAGCAATCAGCCCCAGCATTTT. Its protein is CASSRGSNQPQHF. The full variable domain, its missing parts supplied by reference TRBV14 and TRBJ1-5, is EAGVTQFPSHSVIEKGQTVTLRCDPISGHDNLYWYRRVMGKEIKFLLHFVKESKQDESGMPNNRFLAERTGGTYSTLKVQPAELEDSGVYFCASSRGSNQPQHFGDGTRLSIL.

This chain uses TRBV27 with TRBJ2-7, with D unresolved. The germline V and J ends were trimmed by 7 bases and 1 base, with 11 bases remaining between them. This CDR3 contains 13 residues. Germline V gene lookup returns CDR1 MNHEY and CDR2 SMNVEV (reference sequence). CDR3 nucleotide sequence: TGTGCCAGCAAAAGGGATATTTCCTACGAGCAGTACTTC. Residues: CASKRDISYEQYF.

The chain's CDR3 is CASSLELASYNEQFF. In nucleotides, the CDR3 is TGCGCCAGCAGCTTGGAGCTAGCTTCCTACAATGAGCAGTTCTTC. The gene calls are TRBV5-1 and TRBJ2-1; D perhaps matches TRBD2 (5 bases). The germline V and J ends were trimmed by 0 bases and 1 base, with 8 bases remaining between them. Germline V gives CDR1 SGHRS, CDR2 YFSETQ. The CDR3 has 15 amino acids.

The V gene is TRBV5-1, the J gene TRBJ2-1; D is ambiguous. Germline lookup yields CDR1 SGHRS and CDR2 YFSETQ. The length of the CDR3 is 16 residues. The germline V and J ends were trimmed by 5 bases and 0 bases, with 15 bases remaining between them. CDR3: CASSKSWASSYNEQFF. In DNA form, the CDR3 reads TGCGCCAGCAGTAAAAGTTGGGCCAGCTCCTACAATGAGCAGTTCTTC.

The rearrangement links TRBV29-1 to TRBJ2-3; D not resolved. Trimming shortened V by 4 bases and J by 5 bases, and 7 bases separated the two germline ends. The CDR3 sequence is 11 residues long. Germline-derived CDR1 and CDR2 are SQVTM and ANQGSEA. This CDR3 reads CSVGVLDTQYF. The CDR3 coding sequence is TGCAGCGTTGGAGTTTTAGATACGCAGTATTTT.

The rearrangement uses TRBV7-9 and TRBJ1-1; 9 bases line up with TRBD1. This CDR3 spans 19 amino acids. Germline V gene data show CDR1 as SEHNR and CDR2 as FQNEAQ (reference sequence). V gave up 0 bases and J gave up 0 bases; unmatched junction bases: 11. The CDR3: CASSLARIGGQGMNTEAFF. The DNA for the CDR3 is TGTGCCAGCAGCTTAGCGCGGATAGGGGGACAGGGAATGAACACTGAAGCTTTCTTT.

The table lists this clone with a count of one. V and J are TRBV7-6 and TRBJ2-7; D may be TRBD2 (5 bases). The germline CDR1 and CDR2 sequences are SGHVS and FNYEAQ. The CDR3 length is 15 residues. Trimming left V 2 bases short and J 3 bases short, with 14 bases between. CDR3 in DNA: TGTGCCAGCAGCTTATCTTCGGGGTTAAGCTACGAGCAGTACTTC. Protein product: CASSLSSGLSYEQYF.

J is TRBJ2-1 and V is TRBV18; 7 bases align to TRBD2. With 3 bases clipped from V and 2 bases from J, the junction kept 13 bases outside the gene matches. The CDR3 consists of 18 residues. Germline-derived CDR1 and CDR2 are KGHSH and LQKENI. CDR3 DNA sequence: TGTGCCAGCTCACCGAATCAGGCTAGCGGACCGACCTACAATGAGCAGTTCTTC. Its translation: CASSPNQASGPTYNEQFF.